This TCR beta chain was identified in a study of T cell responses to AZD1222 COVID-19 vaccine. The CDR3 has 13 amino acids. The germline V and J ends were trimmed by 4 bases and 3 bases, with 7 bases remaining between them. Looked up from germline, CDR1 is SGHAT and CDR2 is FQNNGV. Study-wide results and caveats: White British people made up most donors, females outnumbered males, and clonal diversity was possibly underestimated. Spike was spanned by vaccine-associated CD4 TCRs, which were dominant at 160-218 and 743-854. Of spike-specific TCRs, nearly half reportedly target regions left unmutated in variants. Spike-specific TCR breadth and depth both grew after two AZD1222 doses.

Turning to this clone: Its target is unknown.

This table comes from immunoSEQ multiplex PCR, and its TCRdb copy is limited to in-frame clones, with some not included. Here the sample spans 110,000 to 150,000 clones, 85% to 95% being singletons. This TCR came from an adult who had recovered from COVID-19. The specimen comprised peripheral blood, sampled after recovery from COVID-19. V gene TRBV11-2 combines with J gene TRBJ2-1; D is unresolved. The CDR3 protein is CASSSRYYNEQFF. CDR3 DNA sequence: TGTGCCAGCAGCTCCCGATACTACAATGAGCAGTTCTTC.